This T cell receptor beta chain stems from a study of identical twins. Via MiXCR, TCRdb re-called the 5' RACE reads, giving one row per CDR3 protein. The data hold roughly 200,000 distinct CDR3 sequences, with 7.5% observed a single time. In this sample, this clonotype turned up a few times. These same records also appear under a second study, on yellow fever vaccine responses in identical twins.

The clonotype was recovered from a woman aged 18-29 years in good health. The source material was memory (CD45RO+) T cells sorted from blood.

CDR3 in amino acids: CASSHSGRGETQYF. CDR3 nucleotides: TGTGCCAGCTCCCACAGCGGGAGGGGGGAGACCCAGTACTTC. The chain is built from TRBV12-3 or TRBV12-4 and TRBJ2-5, with 10 bases identical to TRBD2. This CDR3 is 14 amino acids long. Losses at the gene ends were 8 bases for V and 5 bases for J; bases not matched to a gene: 8.